One sample yielded the 12 T cell receptor beta chains listed below, sequenced in a study of blood T cells in healthy people across ages. A second PCR, run for about 6 to 11 cycles, used a sample-barcoded 5' primer plus a J-beta primer mix. TCRdb used MiXCR to reprocess the 5' RACE reads, holding one entry per CDR3 protein. The sample lists approximately 1.5 million distinct CDR3 sequences; about 42% were seen once. The sequenced material came from blood. These receptors all stem from a woman between 18 and 30 years old in good health.

The gene calls are TRBV6-1 and TRBJ1-4, with D possibly TRBD1 on 5 matching bases. Per the germline V gene, CDR1 is MNHNS and CDR2 is SASEGT. CDR3 length equals 14 residues. Trimming pared 6 bases from V and 1 base from J, leaving 9 bases between. The DNA of the CDR3 is TGTGCCAGCAGGCCCGGGGGAACTAATGAAAAACTGTTTTTT. Protein: CASRPGGTNEKLFF.

This chain links TRBV12-3 or TRBV12-4 with TRBJ2-1; D unresolved. V lost 10 bases and J lost 2, with 12 bases in between. The CDR3 consists of 13 residues. This CDR3 reads CANTVRTYNEQFF. In DNA form, the CDR3 reads TGTGCCAACACTGTCCGAACCTACAATGAGCAGTTCTTC.

The chain employs TRBV21-1 and TRBJ2-2; TRBD2 is the table's D call and was not checked against the DNA. TRBV21-1 is given as a pseudogene. CDR3 length: 18 residues. In DNA form, the CDR3 reads TGTGCCAGCAGCAAAACCCTAATACTAGCGGGAGGCGGCGGGGAGCTGTTTTTT. It translates to CASSKTLILAGGGGELFF.

This clonotype showed up just once. This sequence joins TRBV12-3 or TRBV12-4 and TRBJ2-3; TRBD2 is a possible D gene (6 bases). The germline V and J ends were trimmed by 3 bases and 2 bases, with 15 bases remaining between them. CDR3 length: 16 residues. Here the CDR3 reads CASSFSVGGDTDTQYF. CDR3 nucleotides: TGTGCCAGCAGTTTCTCTGTCGGGGGTGACACAGATACGCAGTATTTT.

The chain links TRBV7-2 to TRBJ1-2, with D unclear. V was shortened by 5 bases and J by 4 bases, with 8 bases between the two germline ends. Germline-derived CDR1 and CDR2 are SGHTA and FQGNSA. The CDR3 is 12 amino acids. Here the CDR3 reads CASSGFGYGYTF. The CDR3 DNA follows: TGTGCCAGCAGCGGCTTCGGCTATGGCTACACCTTC.

The sample holds a few counts of this clonotype. The chain recombines TRBV7-3 with TRBJ2-7; 10 bases align to TRBD1. J lost 3 bases, V lost 3 bases, and 14 bases had no gene match. Looked up from germline, CDR1 is SGHTA and CDR2 is FQGTGA. CDR3 length: 18 residues. The CDR3 is CASSLNPYWTGGNYEQYF. DNA for the CDR3: TGTGCCAGCAGCTTGAACCCATATTGGACAGGGGGAAACTACGAGCAGTACTTC.

The V call is TRBV20-1, the J call TRBJ1-1; 7 bases are a match to TRBD1. Germline lookup yields CDR1 DFQATT and CDR2 SNEGSKA (reference sequence). This CDR3 contains 15 residues. Germline trimming cut 6 bases from V and 4 bases from J; bases unmatched to any gene: 14. Written as DNA, the CDR3 is TGCAGTGCCAACAACCGACAGGGAGGATTCACTGAAGCTTTCTTT. Its protein product is CSANNRQGGFTEAFF.

This chain joins TRBV10-3 and TRBJ2-1; the D is unclear. The germline V and J ends were trimmed by 6 bases and 7 bases, with 16 bases remaining between them. The CDR3 has 14 amino acids. Germline V gene sequence: CDR1 ENHRY, CDR2 SYGVKD. This CDR3 is CAISPLTPKNEQFF. Here the CDR3 DNA reads TGTGCCATCAGCCCCCTAACTCCAAAGAATGAGCAGTTCTTC.

Comment on this clonotype: A read error may be the cause here, since a much bigger clone is one base away. This chain uses TRBV12-3 or TRBV12-4 with TRBJ2-3, with D possibly called TRBD1 or TRBD2 (5 bases each). The CDR3 covers 14 residues. CDR3 region: CAGSTRGITDTQYF. CDR3 bases: TGTGCCGGCAGCACGAGGGGCATCACAGATACGCAGTATTTT.

This clonotype has only a few counts. This chain uses TRBV3-1 with TRBJ1-6; possible D gene TRBD1, 6 bases. Germline V gene lookup returns CDR1 LGHDT and CDR2 YNNKEL (reference sequence). V dropped 4 bases and J dropped 7 bases, with 8 bases sitting between them. CDR3 length equals 13 residues. The CDR3 loop is CASSRGHNSPLHF. CDR3 nucleotides: TGTGCCAGCAGCCGGGGGCACAATTCACCCCTCCACTTT.

The chain joins TRBV10-3 to TRBJ2-1; D uncertain. Per germline, CDR1 ENHRY and CDR2 SYGVKD. The V end was cut by 1 base, the J end by 5 bases, with 12 bases between. This CDR3 has 15 amino acids. CDR3 sequence: CAISEFETANNEQFF. The CDR3 coding sequence is TGTGCCATCAGTGAGTTCGAGACCGCAAACAATGAGCAGTTCTTC.

The chain links TRBV15 to TRBJ1-3; TRBD1 might be the D (5 bases). The V gene's germline CDR1 is LNHNV and CDR2 YYDKDF (reference sequence). The V end was cut by 0 bases, the J end by 0 bases, with 6 bases between. This CDR3 comprises 15 residues. CDR3 sequence: CATSRDRASGNTIYF. DNA of the CDR3: TGTGCCACCAGCAGAGACAGGGCCTCTGGAAACACCATATATTTT.